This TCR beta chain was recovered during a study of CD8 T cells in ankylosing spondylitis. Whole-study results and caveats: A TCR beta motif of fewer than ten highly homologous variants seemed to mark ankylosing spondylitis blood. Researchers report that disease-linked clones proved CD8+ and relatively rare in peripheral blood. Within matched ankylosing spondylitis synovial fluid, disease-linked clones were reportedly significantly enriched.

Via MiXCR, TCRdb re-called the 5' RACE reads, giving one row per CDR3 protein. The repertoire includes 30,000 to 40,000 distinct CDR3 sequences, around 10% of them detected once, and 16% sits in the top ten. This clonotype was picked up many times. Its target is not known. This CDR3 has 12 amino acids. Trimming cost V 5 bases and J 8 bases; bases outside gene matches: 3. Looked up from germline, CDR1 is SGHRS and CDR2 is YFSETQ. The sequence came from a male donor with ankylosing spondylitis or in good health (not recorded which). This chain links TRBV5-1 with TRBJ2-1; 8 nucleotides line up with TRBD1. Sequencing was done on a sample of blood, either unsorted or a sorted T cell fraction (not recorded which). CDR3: CASRDREYEQFF. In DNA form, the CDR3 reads TGCGCCAGCAGGGACAGGGAATATGAGCAGTTCTTC.